The T cell receptor (beta chain) described here comes from a study of T-cell reconstitution after alpha-beta-depleted transplantation in children. Broader study findings: In patients about two months after transplant, alpha-beta T cells reportedly arose from several hundred expanded graft clones. It was newly produced T cells that mostly accounted for T-cell counts and diversity one year after transplant. Surviving recipient T cells and intrathymic progenitors accounted for some patients' high TCRbeta diversity at day 60.

To note about this clonotype: Its target is not known.

This CDR3 is 15 amino acids long. V lost 4 bases, J lost 9 bases, and 9 bases stayed unmatched. The V gene's germline CDR1 is SNHLY and CDR2 FYNNEI. Preparing the TCRbeta library involved the use of unique molecular identifiers. TCRdb independently ran MiXCR on the PCR reads; one entry per CDR3 protein. The data show some 300,000 distinct CDR3 sequences, about 7.3% seen once. Specimen: peripheral blood, collected 360 days after TCRalphabeta/CD19-depleted stem cell transplant. The TCR sequence derives from a female patient aged 2 to 10 who had a stem cell transplant for Fanconi anemia, so the T cells may come from the graft donor. The V gene is TRBV2, the J gene TRBJ1-6, with TRBD1 matching 7 bases. In nucleotides, the CDR3 is TGTGCCAGCAGTGCTCGACAGGGTGAGACTTCACCCCTCCACTTT. Translated: CASSARQGETSPLHF.